One T cell receptor beta chain is described in this entry. This sample was included in a study of PD-1 and CTLA-4 blockade in melanoma. The protocol was immunoSEQ multiplex PCR, while the TCRdb copy is restricted to in-frame clones and leaves out a portion. The sample carries around 32,000 clones, about 89% recorded once. In germline, CDR1 is MNHEY, CDR2 SMNVEV (reference sequence). The ends were cut back, 6 bases at V and 1 base at J, with 12 bases in the middle. The CDR3 is 14 residues long. This receptor was taken from a human donor with melanoma. This sequence joins TRBV27 and TRBJ1-1, with D possibly TRBD1 on 5 matching bases. Specimen: CD8+ T cells from peripheral blood, collected before anti-PD-1 treatment. CDR3 residues: CASRGRGPNTEAFF. CDR3 sequence (DNA): TGTGCCAGCAGGGGACGGGGACCGAACACTGAAGCTTTCTTT.